This is a list of T cell receptor beta chains from one sample in a study of vaccination and CD4 T cells after COVID-19. TCRdb ran MiXCR on the PCR reads and lists one entry per CDR3 protein. Among 9,500 to 14,000 distinct CDR3 sequences listed, 44% were seen once. These receptors are not linked to any known antigen. Sequenced input: CD4+ T cells from blood, cultured in vitro. The receptors derive from a human donor who had recovered from COVID-19. Both conserved end residues are part of each CDR3. Each record gives: V gene, J gene, clone size, D gene, CDR3 DNA, CDR3 protein. D genes are given only for firm matches. Clone size is shown for a subset of rows, as once, few, many or a class of expanded clone.

TRBV5-1	TRBJ2-1	NA	TRBD2	TGCGCCAGCAGCTTAAGCGGGGGGTCTTACAATGAGCAGTTCTTC	CASSLSGGSYNEQFF
TRBV7-2	TRBJ2-7	NA	NA	TGTGCCAGCCGCCCCGGGGGATCCAACGAGCAGTACTTC	CASRPGGSNEQYF
TRBV7-8	TRBJ2-3	few	NA	TGTGCCAGCAGCCTCGCACAATTAGATACGCAGTATTTT	CASSLAQLDTQYF
TRBV19	TRBJ1-5	NA	NA	TGTGCCAGTAGTCCAATGTCCCTGAAATACCAGCCCCAGCATTTT	CASSPMSLKYQPQHF
TRBV10-1	TRBJ1-2	NA	NA	TGCGCCAGCTTAGGACGCCTTAACTATGGCTACACCTTC	CASLGRLNYGYTF
TRBV7-2	TRBJ2-2	NA	TRBD1	TGCGCCAGCAGCCTAAGGACAGGGAACACCGGGGAGCTGTTTTTT	CASSLRTGNTGELFF
TRBV18	TRBJ2-5	NA	NA	TGTGCCAGCTCACCGGGACACCCGGCGACCCAGTACTTC	CASSPGHPATQYF
TRBV25-1	TRBJ1-2	NA	TRBD1	TGTGCCAGCGGCGGACAGGGTAGAGGCTATGGCTACACCTTC	CASGGQGRGYGYTF
TRBV9	TRBJ2-7	NA	TRBD1	TGTGCCAGCAGCGCCCAGGGACAGGGTACCTACGAGCAGTACTTC	CASSAQGQGTYEQYF
TRBV4-1	TRBJ1-1	NA	TRBD1	TGCGCCAGCAGCCCCGCTCCCGGGACAGGGGCCACTGAAGCTTTCTTT	CASSPAPGTGATEAFF
TRBV5-4	TRBJ1-2	NA	NA	TGTGCCAGCAGCTTGACAGGGTTGGATGGCTACACCTTC	CASSLTGLDGYTF
TRBV6-1	TRBJ1-2	few	NA	TGTGCCAGCAGAAGATCGAACTATGGCTACACCTTC	CASRRSNYGYTF
TRBV7-9	TRBJ1-1	few	TRBD1	TGTGCCAGCGAGGGACAGATGAACACTGAAGCTTTCTTT	CASEGQMNTEAFF
TRBV6-1	TRBJ2-3	NA	NA	TGTGCCAGCAGTGAGACATTCCGCGATACGCAGTATTTT	CASSETFRDTQYF
TRBV5-1	TRBJ2-7	NA	NA	TGCGCCAGCAGCTTGGACAGGGCCTACGAGCAGTACTTC	CASSLDRAYEQYF
TRBV4-1	TRBJ1-1	NA	NA	TGCGCCAGCAGCCGCCCAGACACGAACACTGAAGCTTTCTTT	CASSRPDTNTEAFF
TRBV30	TRBJ2-1	NA	NA	TGTGCCTGGGGAGGTAACTCCTACAATGAGCAGTTCTTC	CAWGGNSYNEQFF
TRBV6-1	TRBJ2-2	NA	TRBD1	TGTGCCAGCAACTCCGGGACAGCAGACGGCGGGGAGCTGTTTTTT	CASNSGTADGGELFF
TRBV5-1	TRBJ1-6	once	NA	TGCGCCAGCAGCTTGGTGGGAGCAGGTTCACCCCTCCACTTT	CASSLVGAGSPLHF
TRBV2	TRBJ1-1	NA	NA	TGTGCCAGCAGTGGCATGGGTGACACTGAAGCTTTCTTT	CASSGMGDTEAFF
TRBV11-2	TRBJ1-2	few	TRBD1	TGTGCCAGCAGCCTCCGACAGGGAGGCTACACCTTC	CASSLRQGGYTF
TRBV6-5	TRBJ2-2	NA	NA	TGTGCCAGCAGTTACGGGGCGGGGAACACCGGGGAGCTGTTTTTT	CASSYGAGNTGELFF
TRBV2	TRBJ1-2	NA	NA	TGTGCCAGCAGTGAAAGGGTGGAGGGCCACTATGGCTACACCTTC	CASSERVEGHYGYTF
TRBV6-1	TRBJ1-5	NA	TRBD1	TGTGCCAGCAGTCGAAAGGACAGGGGGCTTCAGCCCCAGCATTTT	CASSRKDRGLQPQHF
TRBV4-3	TRBJ1-1	NA	TRBD1	TGCGCCAGCAGCCTTATGGGGACAGGCTTGAACACTGAAGCTTTCTTT	CASSLMGTGLNTEAFF
TRBV27	TRBJ1-5	few	NA	TGTGCCAGCAGTCCCGGGCGGATTGGCAATCAGCCCCAGCATTTT	CASSPGRIGNQPQHF
TRBV19	TRBJ1-5	NA	NA	TGTGCCAGTCGGACGGGACTCTATCAGCCCCAGCATTTT	CASRTGLYQPQHF
TRBV6-5	TRBJ1-1	NA	NA	NA	CASSYLSGAHSYEQYFGPGTEAFF
TRBV12-5	TRBJ2-1	once	NA	TGTGCTAGTGGTTTGAGAGTGGCGCCTTCCTACAATGAGCAGTTCTTC	CASGLRVAPSYNEQFF
TRBV21-1	TRBJ2-6	NA	NA	TGTGCCAGCAGCAAAGTGTCTGGGGCCAACGTCCTGACTTTC	CASSKVSGANVLTF
TRBV2	TRBJ2-4	NA	NA	TGTGCCATTGCGGACAGACTAGCCAAAAACATTCAGTACTTC	CAIADRLAKNIQYF
TRBV15	TRBJ1-2	once	NA	TGTGCCACCAGCAGAGATCGGGAGGGGAGGTTTTATGGCTACACCTTC	CATSRDREGRFYGYTF
TRBV21-1	TRBJ2-7	few	NA	TGTGCCAGCAGCAAATTGGTCCGGGACAGGGGCAACGAGCAGTACTTC	CASSKLVRDRGNEQYF
TRBV5-6	TRBJ2-1	NA	NA	TGTGCCAGCAGCGGGGAGTGGTTAGAGCAGTTCTTC	CASSGEWLEQFF
TRBV30	TRBJ1-1	few	NA	TGTGCCTGGAGTGTAATTCACACTGAAGCTTTCTTT	CAWSVIHTEAFF
TRBV5-4	TRBJ2-2	NA	NA	TGTGCCAGCAGCTCTCGAGGGGGAACCGGGGAGCTGTTTTTT	CASSSRGGTGELFF
TRBV24-1	TRBJ2-1	NA	NA	TGTGCCACCAGTGACTCCCCCAGGGGCCGGACTATTGAGCAGTTCTTC	CATSDSPRGRTIEQFF
TRBV4-3	TRBJ2-3	NA	TRBD2	TGCGCCAGCAGCCTAGCGGGGGGCGTCACAGATACGCAGTATTTT	CASSLAGGVTDTQYF
TRBV29-1	TRBJ1-2	NA	NA	TGCAGCGTTGGGGCAGGCTTCTATGGCTACACCTTC	CSVGAGFYGYTF